The present T cell receptor beta chain was sequenced within a study of glioma-infiltrating T cells after dendritic cell vaccination. Study-level results: Few patients contributed both blood and tumor specimens. Higher pretreatment TIL content predicted longer progression-free time and survival.

The sample's time point: after dendritic cell vaccination, including at tumor progression/relapse. Selection required adequate fresh-frozen tumor tissue plus more than two years' survival data. As regards this clone: Its matching antigen is unknown.

Primers: 60 V beta forward and 13 J beta reverse. Here immunoSEQ multiplex PCR was the method, and the copy in TCRdb shows in-frame clones only, minus some. The table includes 70,000 to 95,000 clones, around 86% detected once. This CDR3 comprises 14 residues. Germline V gene data show CDR1 as SGHRS and CDR2 as YFSETQ. V was pared by 4 bases and J by 2 bases, with 3 bases of the junction left unmatched. The sequencing used blood, collected after dendritic cell vaccination. The receptor's source is a human donor with glioblastoma. This chain links TRBV5-1 with TRBJ1-5; 7 bases are a match to TRBD1. CDR3 amino acids: CASSDQGGNQPQHF. CDR3 DNA: TGCGCCAGCAGCGACCAGGGGGGCAATCAGCCCCAGCATTTT.